The 22 T cell receptor beta chains in this list originate from one sample, sequenced in a study of OX40 agonist ivuxolimab in advanced cancers. The assay was immunoSEQ multiplex PCR, and TCRdb's table has in-frame clones only and misses some. The sample has approximately 100,000 clones; 90% are singletons. The input for sequencing was CD4+ or CD8+ T cells sorted from blood, taken in a trial of the OX40 agonist ivuxolimab. All receptors come from an adult with an advanced solid tumor such as melanoma, head and neck, liver or kidney cancer.

The DNA of the CDR3 is TGTGCCAGTAGTAGCCTCTACAGGGTGGCCTCCTACGAGCAGTACTTC. This codes for CASSSLYRVASYEQYF. This chain uses TRBV19 with TRBJ2-7; tentative D call: TRBD1 (6 bases). Trimming took 4 bases from V and 0 from J, leaving 16 bases between them. This CDR3 has 16 residues. Germline values: CDR1 LNHDA, CDR2 SQIVND (reference sequence). The full variable domain, with the rest looked up from reference TRBV19 and TRBJ2-7, is DGGITQSPKYLFRKEGQNVTLSCEQNLNHDAMYWYRQDPGQGLRLIYYSQIVNDFQKGDIAEGYSVSREKKESFPLTVTSAQKNPTAFYLCASSSLYRVASYEQYFGPGTRLTVT.

CDR3 bases: TGTGCCAGCAGTTTAGGGGGGGGAACTAATGAAAAACTGTTTTTT. The encoded protein is CASSLGGGTNEKLFF. The chain employs TRBV28 and TRBJ1-4; D is perhaps TRBD1 (5 bases). In germline, CDR1 is MDHEN, CDR2 SYDVKM. Trimming pared 2 bases from V and 1 base from J, leaving 8 bases between. The CDR3 has 15 amino acids. The entire variable domain, with the rest obtained from reference TRBV28 and TRBJ1-4, is as follows: DVKVTQSSRYLVKRTGEKVFLECVQDMDHENMFWYRQDPGLGLRLIYFSYDVKMKEKGDIPEGYSVSREKKERFSLILESASTNQTSMYLCASSLGGGTNEKLFFGSGTQLSVL.

The chain recombines TRBV11-2 with TRBJ2-1; TRBD2 matches at 7 bases. The V gene's germline CDR1 is SGHAT and CDR2 FQNNGV. The trim removed 7 bases at V and 4 bases at J, leaving 10 bases unmatched. The length of the CDR3 is 15 residues. The CDR3 DNA reads as TGTGCCAGCACCCGACCGGGAGGCCTATACAATGAGCAGTTCTTC. It specifies CASTRPGGLYNEQFF.

The gene calls are TRBV7-9 and TRBJ2-1; TRBD2 matches at 8 bases. Germline assignment: CDR1 SEHNR and CDR2 FQNEAQ (reference sequence). J was trimmed by 4 bases and V by 1 base; bases with no gene match: 3. The length of the CDR3 is 15 residues. CDR3 bases: TGTGCCAGCAGCTTAGGGGCTAGCGGGTACAATGAGCAGTTCTTC. Protein sequence: CASSLGASGYNEQFF.

V is TRBV6-5 and J is TRBJ1-1; no clear D gene. CDR1 MNHEY and CDR2 SVGAGI come from the germline V gene. The CDR3 totals 11 residues. The V end was cut by 8 bases, the J end by 1 base, with 5 bases between. In DNA, the CDR3 is TGTGCCAGCGTTGGGAACACTGAAGCTTTCTTT. Its protein is CASVGNTEAFF.

This chain connects TRBV18 to TRBJ2-1, with D maybe TRBD1 (6 bases). Germline V gene data show CDR1 as KGHSH and CDR2 as LQKENI. V lost 0 bases and J 3 bases, leaving 12 bases between the germline ends. The CDR3 length is 16 residues. The CDR3 here is CASSPPGAEHYNEQFF. CDR3 bases: TGTGCCAGCTCACCACCGGGGGCCGAACACTACAATGAGCAGTTCTTC. The entire variable domain, with the rest obtained from reference TRBV18 and TRBJ2-1, is as follows: NAGVMQNPRHLVRRRGQEARLRCSPMKGHSHVYWYRQLPEEGLKFMVYLQKENIIDESGMPKERFSAEFPKEGPSILRIQQVVRGDSAAYFCASSPPGAEHYNEQFFGPGTRLTVL.

This rearrangement joins TRBV5-1 to TRBJ2-3, with D perhaps given as TRBD1 or TRBD2 (6 bases each). The germline V gene has CDR1 SGHRS and CDR2 YFSETQ. The CDR3 is 15 amino acids. The V end lost 0 bases, the J end lost 4 bases, and 12 bases lay between the germline ends. The CDR3 DNA reads as TGCGCCAGCAGCTTGGCCGAGGGGGGTGCAGATACGCAGTATTTT. It translates to CASSLAEGGADTQYF.

V is TRBV29-1 and J is TRBJ1-1; TRBD1 aligns across 10 bases. With 7 bases clipped from V and 8 bases from J, the junction kept 10 bases outside the gene matches. CDR1 and CDR2 (germline): SQVTM, ANQGSEA. This CDR3 has 13 amino acids. The CDR3 loop is CSAQTGGAGEAFF. CDR3 DNA sequence: TGCAGCGCCCAGACAGGGGGCGCGGGGGAAGCTTTCTTT.

The rearrangement joins TRBV5-1 to TRBJ2-1; 8 positions match TRBD2. The CDR3 runs to 16 residues. After removal of 5 bases from V and 1 base from J, the junction contained 8 bases not matched to a gene. CDR1 and CDR2 from the germline V gene are SGHRS and YFSETQ. The CDR3 DNA follows: TGCGCCAGCAGTCGACAACTAGCGGCATCCTACAATGAGCAGTTCTTC. It is translated as CASSRQLAASYNEQFF.

This clone was recorded once. The chain carries TRBV30 and TRBJ2-5; tentative D call: TRBD1 (6 bases). CDR1 and CDR2 (germline): GTSNPN, SVGIG (reference sequence). The V end was cut by 1 base, the J end by 1 base, with 10 bases between. The CDR3 is 14 amino acids. The CDR3 nucleotides read TGTGCCTGGAGTGACCGGACAGCCCAAGAGACCCAGTACTTC. Translated: CAWSDRTAQETQYF.

The table lists this clone with a count of one. The chain uses TRBV9 and TRBJ2-5; TRBD1 agrees at 9 bases. The ends lost 4 bases at V and 2 bases at J; junction bases unmatched: 6. Per germline, CDR1 SGDLS and CDR2 YYNGEE. This CDR3 region has 15 residues. This chain's CDR3 is CASSQRTGEQETQYF. CDR3 nucleotides: TGTGCCAGCAGCCAGAGGACAGGGGAGCAAGAGACCCAGTACTTC.

V usage is TRBV7-2 and J usage is TRBJ2-1; either TRBD1 or TRBD2 may fit D (5 bases each). The CDR3 has 13 residues. Germline CDR1 and CDR2: SGHTA and FQGNSA. Trimming took 1 base from V and 15 from J, leaving 16 bases between them. The CDR3 nucleotides read TGTGCCAGCAGCTTAGTAACGAGGGACGTGACGTTCTTC. It codes for CASSLVTRDVTFF.

The chain joins TRBV4-3 to TRBJ1-2, with TRBD1 as a possible D gene (5 bases). There are 15 residues in the CDR3. Germline CDR1 is LGHNA and CDR2 is YSLEER. The V and J ends lost 5 bases and 8 bases respectively, with 21 bases between them. CDR3 region: CASSYWGTAETGYTF. The CDR3 bases are TGCGCCAGCAGCTACTGGGGGACCGCAGAAACCGGCTACACCTTC.

In its sample, this clone was seen a few times. At one boundary the junction diverges from the germline segment, which might be a read error. The genes are TRBV7-7 and TRBJ2-2; D might be TRBD1 (5 bases). This CDR3 has 13 amino acids. CDR1 is SSHAT and CDR2 is FNYEAQ in the germline V gene (reference sequence). In DNA form, the CDR3 reads TGTGCTAGCAGCTCGCAGGGTCCCGGGGAGCTGTTTTTT. Translating it yields CASSSQGPGELFF.

This chain connects TRBV28 to TRBJ2-3; D remains ambiguous. V was trimmed by 5 bases and J by 5 bases, leaving 8 bases between them. The CDR3 is 12 residues long. CDR1 is MDHEN and CDR2 is SYDVKM in the germline V gene. CDR3 loop: CASSTTLDTQYF. The CDR3 coding sequence is TGTGCCAGCAGTACGACTTTAGATACGCAGTATTTT. The whole variable domain, filled in from reference TRBV28 and TRBJ2-3, reads DVKVTQSSRYLVKRTGEKVFLECVQDMDHENMFWYRQDPGLGLRLIYFSYDVKMKEKGDIPEGYSVSREKKERFSLILESASTNQTSMYLCASSTTLDTQYFGPGTRLTVL.

This clone was observed a few times. The rearrangement uses TRBV5-1 and TRBJ2-7, with 9 positions matching TRBD1. This CDR3 is 16 amino acids long. Trimming at V came to 5 bases and at J to 2 bases, leaving 11 bases not matched to a gene. The germline V gene has CDR1 SGHRS and CDR2 YFSETQ. The CDR3 DNA reads as TGCGCCAGCAGGAAAACAGGGGGCGCGAAAACCTACGAGCAGTACTTC. Its protein product is CASRKTGGAKTYEQYF.

The chain recombines TRBV27 with TRBJ2-2; unclear D gene. Per the germline V gene, CDR1 is MNHEY and CDR2 is SMNVEV (reference sequence). The CDR3 is 16 residues long. Trimming took off 2 bases at V and 1 base at J, with 11 bases between the two ends. CDR3 amino acids: CASSLNGDWNTGELFF. CDR3 DNA: TGTGCCAGCAGTTTAAACGGAGACTGGAACACCGGGGAGCTGTTTTTT.

V is TRBV5-1 and J is TRBJ1-4; possibly TRBD1 for D (6 bases). Germline V lookup: CDR1 SGHRS, CDR2 YFSETQ. Trimming took 4 bases from V and 5 from J, leaving 12 bases between them. The length of the CDR3 is 14 residues. CDR3 residues: CASSTTQGNEKLFF. DNA of the CDR3: TGCGCCAGCAGCACAACTCAGGGGAATGAAAAACTGTTTTTT.

This chain joins TRBV10-3 and TRBJ2-5; 11 bases line up with TRBD2. V was pared by 4 bases and J by 2 bases, with 0 bases of the junction left unmatched. The germline gives CDR1 ENHRY, CDR2 SYGVKD. This CDR3 spans 14 amino acids. The CDR3 bases are TGTGCCATCAGTGGACTAGCGGGACAAGAGACCCAGTACTTC. Protein: CAISGLAGQETQYF.

This clone was observed a single time. The chain joins TRBV25-1 to TRBJ2-7, with 9 positions matching TRBD2. Germline V CDR1 and CDR2: MGHDK, SYGVNS. The CDR3 consists of 14 residues. V shed 1 base and J 6 bases; nucleotides not matched to a gene: 4. The CDR3 loop is CASSESSGTREQYF. CDR3 bases: TGTGCCAGCAGTGAATCTAGCGGGACGCGCGAGCAGTACTTC.

This chain joins TRBV9 and TRBJ2-1; 8 bases map to TRBD2. With V trimmed by 3 bases and J by 1 base, 3 bases remained unmatched. Germline values: CDR1 SGDLS, CDR2 YYNGEE. CDR3 length equals 15 residues. The CDR3 nucleotides are TGTGCCAGCAGCGCTCGGGAGGGATCCTACAATGAGCAGTTCTTC. The encoded protein is CASSAREGSYNEQFF. Filled out from reference TRBV9 and TRBJ2-1, the complete variable domain reads DSGVTQTPKHLITATGQRVTLRCSPRSGDLSVYWYQQSLDQGLQFLIQYYNGEERAKGNILERFSAQQFPDLHSELNLSSLELGDSALYFCASSAREGSYNEQFFGPGTRLTVL.

The sample holds one count of this clone. This chain uses TRBV7-3 with TRBJ2-1; 8 bases match TRBD2. The CDR3 totals 16 residues. After removal of 6 bases from V and 2 bases from J, the junction contained 9 bases not matched to a gene. Germline values: CDR1 SGHTA, CDR2 FQGTGA. The chain's CDR3 is CASSPTSGAAYNEQFF. In DNA form, the CDR3 reads TGTGCCAGCAGTCCCACTAGCGGCGCGGCCTACAATGAGCAGTTCTTC.